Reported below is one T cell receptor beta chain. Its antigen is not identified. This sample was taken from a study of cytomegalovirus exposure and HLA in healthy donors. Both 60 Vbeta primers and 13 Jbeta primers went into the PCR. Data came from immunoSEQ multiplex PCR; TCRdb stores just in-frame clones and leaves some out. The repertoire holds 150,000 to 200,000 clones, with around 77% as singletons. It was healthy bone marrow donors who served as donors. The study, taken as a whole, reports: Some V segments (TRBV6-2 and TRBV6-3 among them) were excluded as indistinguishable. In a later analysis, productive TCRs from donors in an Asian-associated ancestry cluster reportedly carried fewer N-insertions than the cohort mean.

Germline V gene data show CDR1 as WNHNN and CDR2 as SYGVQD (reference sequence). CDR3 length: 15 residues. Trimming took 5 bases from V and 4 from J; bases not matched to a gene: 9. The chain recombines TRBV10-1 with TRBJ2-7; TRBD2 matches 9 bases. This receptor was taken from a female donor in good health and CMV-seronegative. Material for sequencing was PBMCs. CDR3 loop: CASSPGTSPIYEQYF. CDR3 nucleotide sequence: TGCGCCAGCAGTCCCGGGACTAGCCCAATTTACGAGCAGTACTTC.